The clone carrying this T cell receptor (beta chain) was counted between two and nine times. Its antigen is unidentified. This entry comes from a study of cytomegalovirus exposure and HLA in healthy donors. Study summary: The 130 or so validation repertoires, a later analysis reported, used the same platform as the 550 to 700 repertoires from the first cohort.

Profiling relied on immunoSEQ multiplex PCR, and the TCRdb table lists in-frame clones only, not all of them. The data show over 200,000 clones, about 90% seen once. Germline V CDR1 and CDR2: WSHSY, SAAADI. V was pared by 3 bases and J by 3 bases, with 18 bases between. The CDR3 extends over 17 amino acids. Study results and caveats: Altogether, 164 TCR beta chains were recorded as cytomegalovirus-associated.

This chain links TRBV10-2 with TRBJ2-1; a possible D gene is TRBD2 (6 bases). This receptor was taken from a young woman in good health and CMV-seronegative. The sequencing input was PBMCs. CDR3 residues: CASSEGGLSGNYNEQFF. The CDR3 DNA reads as TGCGCCAGCAGTGAAGGTGGACTATCCGGGAACTACAATGAGCAGTTCTTC.